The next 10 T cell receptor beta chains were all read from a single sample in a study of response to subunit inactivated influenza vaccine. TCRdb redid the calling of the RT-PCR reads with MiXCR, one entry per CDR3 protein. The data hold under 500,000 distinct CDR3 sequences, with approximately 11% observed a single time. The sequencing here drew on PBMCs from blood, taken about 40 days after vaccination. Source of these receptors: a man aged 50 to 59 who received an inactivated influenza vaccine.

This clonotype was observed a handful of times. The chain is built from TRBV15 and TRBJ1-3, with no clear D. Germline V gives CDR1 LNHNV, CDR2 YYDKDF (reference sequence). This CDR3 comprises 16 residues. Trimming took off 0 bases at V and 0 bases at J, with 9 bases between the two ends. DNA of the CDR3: TGTGCCACCAGCAGAGATCGGGGTCTCTCTGGAAACACCATATATTTT. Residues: CATSRDRGLSGNTIYF.

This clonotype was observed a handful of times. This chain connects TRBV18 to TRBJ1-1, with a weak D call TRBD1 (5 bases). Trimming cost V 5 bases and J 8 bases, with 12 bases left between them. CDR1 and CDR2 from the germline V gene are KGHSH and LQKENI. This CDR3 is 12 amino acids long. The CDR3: CASSTDSFEAFF. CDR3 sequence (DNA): TGTGCCAGCTCAACAGACAGTTTCGAAGCTTTCTTT.

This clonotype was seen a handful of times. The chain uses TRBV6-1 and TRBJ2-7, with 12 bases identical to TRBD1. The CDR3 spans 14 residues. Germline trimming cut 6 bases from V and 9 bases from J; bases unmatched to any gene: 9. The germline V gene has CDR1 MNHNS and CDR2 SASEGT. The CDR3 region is CASSTGTGGGRQYF. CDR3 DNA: TGTGCCAGCAGCACCGGGACAGGGGGCGGAAGGCAGTACTTC.

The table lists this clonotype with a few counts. The CDR3 DNA follows: TGTGCCAGCAGTTTTAGTGCGAGGGGAGAGCAGTACTTC. Translation gives CASSFSARGEQYF. V is TRBV28 and J is TRBJ2-7; D could derive from TRBD1 or TRBD2 (5 bases each). V was shortened by 3 bases and J by 7 bases, with 13 bases between the two germline ends. This CDR3 region has 13 residues. CDR1 is MDHEN, CDR2 SYDVKM, per germline.

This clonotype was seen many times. CDR3 sequence: CASSQASGGFFTDTQYF. The DNA for the CDR3 is TGTGCCAGCAGCCAGGCTAGCGGGGGGTTCTTCACAGATACGCAGTATTTT. This chain joins TRBV4-2 and TRBJ2-3; 11 nucleotides line up with TRBD2. The CDR3 is 17 residues long. Germline V gene lookup returns CDR1 LGHNA and CDR2 YNFKEQ. V lost 3 bases, J lost 2 bases, and 7 bases stayed unmatched.

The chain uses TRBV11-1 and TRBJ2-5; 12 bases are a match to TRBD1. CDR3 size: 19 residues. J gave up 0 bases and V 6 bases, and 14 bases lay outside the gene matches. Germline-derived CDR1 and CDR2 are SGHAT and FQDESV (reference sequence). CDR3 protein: CASRPSGQGALGDQETQYF. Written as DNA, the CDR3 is TGTGCCAGCAGACCATCGGGACAGGGGGCACTGGGTGACCAAGAGACCCAGTACTTC.

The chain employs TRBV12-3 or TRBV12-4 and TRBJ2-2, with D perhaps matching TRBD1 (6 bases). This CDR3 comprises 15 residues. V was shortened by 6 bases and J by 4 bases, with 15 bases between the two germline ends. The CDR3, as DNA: TGTGCCAGCAGGGGGGCAGGAAGGTCCACCGGGGAGCTGTTTTTT. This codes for CASRGAGRSTGELFF.

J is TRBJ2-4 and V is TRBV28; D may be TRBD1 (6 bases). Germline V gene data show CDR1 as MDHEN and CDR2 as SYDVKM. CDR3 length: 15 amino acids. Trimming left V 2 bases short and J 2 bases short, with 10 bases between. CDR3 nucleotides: TGTGCCAGCAGTTTAATAGGGGACACCAAAAACATTCAGTACTTC. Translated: CASSLIGDTKNIQYF.

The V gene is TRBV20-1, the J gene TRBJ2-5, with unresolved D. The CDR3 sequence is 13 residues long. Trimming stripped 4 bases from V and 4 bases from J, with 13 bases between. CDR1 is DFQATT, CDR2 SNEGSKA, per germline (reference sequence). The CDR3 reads CSAMAAALETQYF. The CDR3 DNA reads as TGCAGTGCTATGGCCGCCGCGTTAGAGACCCAGTACTTC.

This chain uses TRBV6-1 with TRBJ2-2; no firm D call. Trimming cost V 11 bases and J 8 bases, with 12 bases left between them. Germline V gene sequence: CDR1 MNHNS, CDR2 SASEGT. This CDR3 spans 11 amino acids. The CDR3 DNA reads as TGTGCCTGTAGGGAATCGGGGGAGCTGTTTTTT. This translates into CACRESGELFF.